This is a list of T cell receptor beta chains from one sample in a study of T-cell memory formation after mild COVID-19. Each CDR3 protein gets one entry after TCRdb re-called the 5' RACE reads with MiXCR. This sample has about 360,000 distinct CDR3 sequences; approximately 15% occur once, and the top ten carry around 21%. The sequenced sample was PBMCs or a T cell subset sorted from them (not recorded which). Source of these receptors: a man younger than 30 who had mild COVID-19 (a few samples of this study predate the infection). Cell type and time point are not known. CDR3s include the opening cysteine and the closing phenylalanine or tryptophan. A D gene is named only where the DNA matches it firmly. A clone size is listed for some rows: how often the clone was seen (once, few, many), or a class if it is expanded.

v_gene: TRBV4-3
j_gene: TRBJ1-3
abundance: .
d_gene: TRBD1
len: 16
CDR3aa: CASSQAHRGTGNTIYF
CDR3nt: TGCGCCAGCAGCCAAGCGCACAGGGGGACTGGAAACACCATATATTTT

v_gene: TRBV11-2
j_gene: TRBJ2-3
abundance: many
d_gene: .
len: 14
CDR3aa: CASSLASPKDTQYF
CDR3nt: TGTGCCAGCAGCTTAGCGTCGCCTAAAGATACGCAGTATTTT

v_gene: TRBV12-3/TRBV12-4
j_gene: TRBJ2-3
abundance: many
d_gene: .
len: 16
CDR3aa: CASRSDRPPSTDTQYF
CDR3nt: TGTGCCAGCAGGTCAGACAGGCCACCTAGCACAGATACGCAGTATTTT

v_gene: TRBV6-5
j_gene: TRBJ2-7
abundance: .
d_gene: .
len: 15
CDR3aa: CASSYSGAFSYEQYF
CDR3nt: TGTGCCAGCAGTTACTCTGGGGCCTTCTCCTACGAGCAGTACTTC

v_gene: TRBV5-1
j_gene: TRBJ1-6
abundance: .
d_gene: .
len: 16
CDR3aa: CASSARGGLTGRPLHF
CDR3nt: TGCGCCAGCAGCGCCCGGGGGGGCCTGACTGGTCGGCCCCTCCACTTT

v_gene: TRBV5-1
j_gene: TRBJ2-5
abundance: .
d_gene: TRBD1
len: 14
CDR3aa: CASSFTGTGETQYF
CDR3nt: TGCGCCAGCAGCTTCACCGGGACAGGGGAGACCCAGTACTTC

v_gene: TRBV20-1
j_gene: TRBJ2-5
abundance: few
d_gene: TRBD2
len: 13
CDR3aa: CSDPGGARETQYF
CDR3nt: TGCAGTGACCCCGGGGGGGCCCGAGAGACCCAGTACTTC

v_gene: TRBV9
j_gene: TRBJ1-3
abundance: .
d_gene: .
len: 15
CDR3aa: CASIAKGQPGNTIYF
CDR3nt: TGTGCCAGCATCGCAAAAGGGCAACCTGGAAACACCATATATTTT

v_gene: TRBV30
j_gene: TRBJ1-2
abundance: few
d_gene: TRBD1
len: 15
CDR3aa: CAWSQKGQVGYGYTF
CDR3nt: TGTGCCTGGAGTCAAAAGGGACAGGTCGGCTATGGCTACACCTTC

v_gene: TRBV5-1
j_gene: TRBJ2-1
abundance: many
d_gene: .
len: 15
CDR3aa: CASRVGGSSYNEQFF
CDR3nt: TGCGCCAGCAGAGTAGGGGGAAGCTCCTACAATGAGCAGTTCTTC